This T cell receptor beta chain came from a study of cytomegalovirus exposure and HLA in healthy donors. Findings of the study overall: The study recorded some 160 TCR beta chains that were cytomegalovirus-associated. Generally TCR sequences proved uncommon, though certain public TCRs appeared in numerous donors. Analyzed later, association rates of TCRs varied across HLA loci, with DRB1 most and HLA-C fewest.

V was pared by 0 bases and J by 7 bases, with 8 bases between. Looked up from germline, CDR1 is SGHNT and CDR2 is YYREEE (reference sequence). This CDR3 spans 13 amino acids. Although they were nominally healthy when sampled, donors likely had unrecorded immune exposures. 60 Vbeta and 13 Jbeta primers were used in PCR. Sequencing used immunoSEQ multiplex PCR; TCRdb keeps in-frame clones, though not all of them. The table includes over 150,000 clones, 60% to 80% detected once. On this clone: Its antigen is not known.

The sequence was collected from a woman between 50 and 59 years old in good health and CMV-seropositive. Sample: PBMCs. The V call is TRBV5-4, the J call TRBJ2-4; the D is unclear. For the CDR3, the DNA is TGTGCCAGCAGCTTGGAGTCCGAGAACATTCAGTACTTC. It specifies CASSLESENIQYF.